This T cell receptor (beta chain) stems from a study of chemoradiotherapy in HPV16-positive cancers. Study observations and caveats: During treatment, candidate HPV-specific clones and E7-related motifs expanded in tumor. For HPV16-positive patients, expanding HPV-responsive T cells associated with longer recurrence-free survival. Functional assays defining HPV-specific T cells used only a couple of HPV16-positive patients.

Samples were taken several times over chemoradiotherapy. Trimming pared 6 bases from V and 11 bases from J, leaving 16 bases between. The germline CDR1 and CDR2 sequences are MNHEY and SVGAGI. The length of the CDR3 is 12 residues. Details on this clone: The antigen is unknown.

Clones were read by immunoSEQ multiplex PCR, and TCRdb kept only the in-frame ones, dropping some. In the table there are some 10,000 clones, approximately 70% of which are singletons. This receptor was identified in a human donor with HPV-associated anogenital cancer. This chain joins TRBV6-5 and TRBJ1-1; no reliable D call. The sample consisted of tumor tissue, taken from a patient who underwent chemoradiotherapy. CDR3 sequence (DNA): TGTGCCAGCAGACCTGACCGATATGGGGCTTTCTTT. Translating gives CASRPDRYGAFF.